This T cell receptor (beta chain) is drawn from a study of blood T cell repertoires in COVID-19. The wider study: Whether acute or convalescent, the COVID-19 samples came from the United States, Italy and Spain.

Deletions cut 2 bases from V and 6 bases from J, with 19 bases between. CDR1 is MNHEY and CDR2 is SVGEGT in the germline V gene. This CDR3 comprises 16 residues. Using immunoSEQ multiplex PCR, the repertoire was profiled, and TCRdb retains in-frame clones only, with some absent. The table has about 140,000 clones, around 90% seen once. What was sequenced was peripheral blood. This chain links TRBV6-2 or TRBV6-3 with TRBJ1-1; D unresolved. The sequence was collected from an older woman with acute or convalescent COVID-19. The chain's CDR3 is CASSYHQVGGMAEAFF. CDR3 in DNA: TGTGCCAGCAGTTACCATCAAGTCGGCGGTATGGCTGAAGCTTTCTTT.